The 15 T cell receptor beta chains below were found in one sample sequenced in a study of vaccination and CD4 T cells after COVID-19. Their antigens remain unidentified. With the Oncomine TCR Beta short-read assay, DNA from cultured CD4+ T cells was sequenced. TCRdb recomputed calls from the PCR reads with MiXCR, one row per CDR3 protein. The data show more than 25,000 distinct CDR3 sequences, about 60% seen once. The treatment was: approximately 11-day PBMC culture with coronavirus spike peptide pools or control peptides (ViraFEST assay). The sample here was CD4+ T cells from blood, cultured in vitro, taken after SARS-CoV-2 vaccination. These receptors all come from a human donor who received a COVID-19 vaccine.

This chain uses TRBV12-3 or TRBV12-4 with TRBJ1-2, with TRBD1 matching over 9 bases. CDR3 size: 13 residues. J gave up 5 bases and V 4 bases, and 2 bases lay outside the gene matches. DNA for the CDR3: TGTGCCAGCAGTTACAGGGGGCAGTATGGCTACACCTTC. This codes for CASSYRGQYGYTF.

The CDR3 sequence is CASSQGPQVLAGEYF. For the CDR3, the DNA is TGCGCCAGCAGCCAGGGCCCGCAGGTACTAGCGGGGGAGTACTTC. The chain is built from TRBV4-1 and TRBJ2-7; 11 positions agree with TRBD2. J lost 11 bases, V lost 3 bases, and 12 bases had no gene match. Germline CDR1 is MGHRA and CDR2 is YSYEKL. The CDR3 runs to 15 residues.

The chain employs TRBV24-1 and TRBJ2-7, with D possibly TRBD1 on 6 matching bases. From germline, CDR1 is KGHDR and CDR2 SFDVKD. V was cut by 8 bases and J by 3 bases, with 13 bases left in between. CDR3 length equals 13 residues. The CDR3: CATTAGDGYEQYF. CDR3 bases: TGTGCCACCACGGCAGGGGATGGCTACGAGCAGTACTTC.

The chain carries TRBV11-3 and TRBJ2-2; no clear D gene. This CDR3 contains 16 residues. Trimming cost V 0 bases and J 2 bases, with 10 bases left between them. Looked up from germline, CDR1 is SGHNT and CDR2 is YENEEA. The CDR3 loop reads CASSLDRKDNTGELFF. DNA for the CDR3: TGTGCCAGCAGCTTAGATCGCAAAGATAACACCGGGGAGCTGTTTTTT.

This clonotype was seen more than once but under ten times. The V and J genes are TRBV15 and TRBJ1-4; tentatively, D is TRBD1 (6 bases). Germline V lookup: CDR1 LNHNV, CDR2 YYDKDF (reference sequence). The CDR3 loop spans 17 amino acids. Trimming left V 3 bases short and J 1 base short, with 15 bases between. The CDR3 loop reads CATSSLLRGGTNEKLFF. The CDR3, as DNA: TGTGCCACCAGCAGTCTACTCAGGGGCGGAACTAATGAAAAACTGTTTTTT.

The chain couples TRBV12-3 or TRBV12-4 to TRBJ1-1; 7 positions match TRBD1. V dropped 6 bases and J dropped 6; count of bases not matched to a gene: 13. The CDR3 extends over 15 amino acids. The CDR3 bases are TGTGCCAGCAGACGTCCGACAGGGTTAGACCCTGAAGCTTTCTTT. Its protein product is CASRRPTGLDPEAFF.

The chain recombines TRBV9 with TRBJ2-7; a weak D match, TRBD2 (6 bases). From germline, CDR1 is SGDLS and CDR2 YYNGEE. The CDR3 totals 13 residues. V lost 0 bases to trimming and J lost 6 bases, with 10 bases between them. The CDR3 loop is CASSVAWEVEQYF. The CDR3 region has the DNA TGTGCCAGCAGCGTAGCTTGGGAGGTCGAGCAGTACTTC.

The chain carries TRBV20-1 and TRBJ1-1; D uncertain. Germline loops: CDR1 DFQATT, CDR2 SNEGSKA (reference sequence). V was pared by 0 bases and J by 0 bases, with 11 bases between. The CDR3 is 15 residues long. The CDR3, as DNA: TGCAGTGCTAGAGATCTGGGTCTCATGAACACTGAAGCTTTCTTT. Translation: CSARDLGLMNTEAFF.

This clonotype was found a few times. The J gene is TRBJ2-1, the V gene TRBV2; 9 nucleotides agree with TRBD2. Trimming took 3 bases from V and 2 from J; bases not matched to a gene: 2. The CDR3 sequence is 15 residues long. Germline V gene sequence: CDR1 SNHLY, CDR2 FYNNEI. This CDR3 is CASSEGGGAYNEQFF. In DNA form, the CDR3 reads TGTGCCAGCAGTGAGGGCGGGGGGGCCTACAATGAGCAGTTCTTC.

In this sample, this clonotype turned up a few times. The rearrangement links TRBV2 to TRBJ1-5; D is perhaps TRBD1 (6 bases). Trimming left V 7 bases short and J 3 bases short, with 10 bases between. The CDR3 spans 13 residues. Germline assignment: CDR1 SNHLY and CDR2 FYNNEI. The CDR3 sequence is CASTGDVNQPQHF. CDR3 sequence (DNA): TGTGCCAGCACAGGGGATGTCAATCAGCCCCAGCATTTT.

This clonotype was observed once. The gene calls are TRBV7-9 and TRBJ1-1; 10 bases line up with TRBD1. The CDR3 sequence is 15 residues long. The V gene end was trimmed by 3 bases and the J gene end by 5 bases; junction bases not matched to a gene: 6. CDR1 is SEHNR, CDR2 FQNEAQ, per germline (reference sequence). The CDR3, as DNA: TGTGCCAGCAGCTTCGGGGACAGGGGTGGAACTGAAGCTTTCTTT. This translates into CASSFGDRGGTEAFF.

In this sample, this clonotype turned up a few times. The chain couples TRBV21-1 to TRBJ2-5; the DNA was not compared with TRBD1, the D call given in the table. TRBV21-1 is a documented pseudogene. The CDR3 has 19 amino acids. DNA of the CDR3: TGTGCCAGCAGCAAAGTTAGCAACGGGGGGGATCGGACCCAAGAGACCCAGTACTTC. Translated: CASSKVSNGGDRTQETQYF.

V gene TRBV5-1 combines with J gene TRBJ1-5, with 7 bases that match TRBD1. Per germline, CDR1 SGHRS and CDR2 YFSETQ. V gave up 4 bases and J gave up 6 bases; unmatched junction bases: 7. The CDR3 covers 14 residues. CDR3 sequence reads: CASSPGGKAQPQHF. CDR3 bases: TGCGCCAGCAGCCCAGGGGGGAAGGCTCAGCCCCAGCATTTT.

This clonotype was recorded a few times. This rearrangement joins TRBV6-5 to TRBJ1-1; 7 bases match TRBD1. The CDR3 extends over 14 amino acids. CDR1 is MNHEY, CDR2 SVGAGI, per germline. Unmatched junction bases numbered 3, after V lost 0 bases and J lost 5 bases. The CDR3: CASSYSRGLTEAFF. CDR3 bases: TGTGCCAGCAGTTACTCGAGGGGGCTAACTGAAGCTTTCTTT.

V and J are TRBV24-1 and TRBJ1-2; D call uncertain. Trimming took off 4 bases at V and 8 bases at J, with 10 bases between the two ends. CDR3 length equals 12 residues. The germline CDR1 and CDR2 sequences are KGHDR and SFDVKD. CDR3 sequence: CATSDPGLGYTF. The CDR3, as DNA: TGTGCCACCAGTGACCCCGGGTTGGGCTACACCTTC.